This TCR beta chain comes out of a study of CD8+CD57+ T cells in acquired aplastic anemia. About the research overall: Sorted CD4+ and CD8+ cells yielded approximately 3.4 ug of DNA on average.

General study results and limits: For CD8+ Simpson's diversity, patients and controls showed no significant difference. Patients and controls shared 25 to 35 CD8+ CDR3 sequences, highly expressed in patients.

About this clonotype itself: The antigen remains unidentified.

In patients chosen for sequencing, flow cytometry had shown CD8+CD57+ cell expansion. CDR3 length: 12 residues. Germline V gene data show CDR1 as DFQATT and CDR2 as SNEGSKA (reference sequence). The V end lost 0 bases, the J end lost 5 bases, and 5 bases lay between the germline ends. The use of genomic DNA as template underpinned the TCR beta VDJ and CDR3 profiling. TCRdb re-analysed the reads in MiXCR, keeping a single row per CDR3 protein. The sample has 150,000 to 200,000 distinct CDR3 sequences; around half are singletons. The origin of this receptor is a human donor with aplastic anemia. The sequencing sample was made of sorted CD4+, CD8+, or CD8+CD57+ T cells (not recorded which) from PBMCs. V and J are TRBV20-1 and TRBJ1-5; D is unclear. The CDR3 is CSARERDQPQHF. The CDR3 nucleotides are TGCAGTGCTAGAGAGCGAGATCAGCCCCAGCATTTT.